This T cell receptor (beta chain) was profiled in a study of cytomegalovirus exposure and HLA in healthy donors. Study results and caveats: TCR beta sequences reportedly predicted most subjects' HLA-A and HLA-B alleles accurately. Cytomegalovirus status, reportedly, was diagnosed with high specificity and sensitivity by the classifier. HLA restriction was apparent for most CMV-associated TCR beta chains in a later analysis.

In regard to this clone: Its target is unknown.

This CDR3 has 16 amino acids. With 60 Vbeta and 13 Jbeta primers, the PCR was carried out. Assay: immunoSEQ multiplex PCR; the TCRdb copy retains only in-frame clones and omits some. The sample shows around 200,000 clones, 75% to 90% of them seen only once. This chain links TRBV21-1 with TRBJ1-5; TRBD1, the D gene given by the table, was not confirmed from the DNA. TRBV21-1 is a documented pseudogene. The source is a woman aged 30 to 39 in good health and CMV-seronegative. The sample consisted of PBMCs. The CDR3 nucleotides read TGTGCCAGCAGCAGAGCCACCAGATATAGCAATCAGCCCCAGCATTTT. The encoded protein is CASSRATRYSNQPQHF.